Sequencing of this T cell receptor (beta chain) was carried out in a study of blood T cell repertoires in COVID-19. Study information: Samples representing acute and convalescent COVID-19 were sourced from the United States, Italy and Spain. T cells, B-cell-depleted T cells, or PBMCs provided the cDNA or gDNA that served as material.

In the original processing: Reference gene primer amplification gave nucleated cell count estimates. Here immunoSEQ multiplex PCR was the method, and the copy in TCRdb shows in-frame clones only, minus some. The V and J calls and the clone size are those of that table, but D and trimming were determined from the DNA. There are roughly 67,000 clones in the sample; approximately 80% occur only once, and roughly 5.7% lies in the top ten. CDR3 size: 13 residues. CDR1 and CDR2 (germline): SGHTA, FQGNSA. Trimming removed 5 bases from V and 8 bases from J; junction bases left unmatched: 7. This TCR derives from a woman aged 60-75 years with acute or convalescent COVID-19. Sequencing was carried out using peripheral blood. The chain uses TRBV7-2 and TRBJ1-2; 8 nucleotides match TRBD1. Here the CDR3 reads CASSTGQGTGYTF. DNA for the CDR3: TGTGCCAGCAGCACAGGACAGGGAACGGGCTACACCTTC.